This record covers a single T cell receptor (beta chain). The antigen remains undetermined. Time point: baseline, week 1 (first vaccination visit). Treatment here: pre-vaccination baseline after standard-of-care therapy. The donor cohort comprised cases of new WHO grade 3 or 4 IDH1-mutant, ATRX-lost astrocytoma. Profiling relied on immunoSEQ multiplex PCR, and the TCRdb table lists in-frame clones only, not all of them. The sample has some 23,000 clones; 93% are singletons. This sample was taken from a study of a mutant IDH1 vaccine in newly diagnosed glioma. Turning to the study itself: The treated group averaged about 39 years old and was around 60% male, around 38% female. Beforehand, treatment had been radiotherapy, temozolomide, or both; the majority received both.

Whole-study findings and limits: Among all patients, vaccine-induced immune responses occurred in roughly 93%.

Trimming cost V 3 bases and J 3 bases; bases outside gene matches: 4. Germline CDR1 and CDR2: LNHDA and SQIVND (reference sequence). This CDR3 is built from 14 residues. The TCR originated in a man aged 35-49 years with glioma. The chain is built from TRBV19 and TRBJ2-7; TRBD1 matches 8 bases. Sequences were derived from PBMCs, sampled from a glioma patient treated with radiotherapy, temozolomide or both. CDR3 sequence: CASSMVQGVYEQYF. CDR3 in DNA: TGTGCCAGTAGTATGGTACAGGGGGTCTACGAGCAGTACTTC.